A single T cell receptor beta chain is shown here with its context. Its antigen is not identified. CDR3 length equals 16 residues. The germline V gene has CDR1 WNHNN and CDR2 SYGVQD (reference sequence). Germline trimming cut 0 bases from V and 3 bases from J; bases unmatched to any gene: 6. This sample is part of a study of T cell responses to AZD1222 COVID-19 vaccine. The method was immunoSEQ multiplex PCR; TCRdb's version includes in-frame clones alone and lacks a portion of them. The sample holds 90,000 to 120,000 clones, about nine tenths seen once. The study's findings and limits: Donors in the cohort were predominantly white British and more often female, and clonal diversity was possibly underestimated. Reportedly, nearly half the spike-specific TCRs target unmutated variant regions. Mapped onto spike, vaccine-associated CD4 TCRs spanned it and were dominant at 160-218 and 743-854.

The chain links TRBV10-1 to TRBJ2-7, with TRBD1 matching 9 bases. Material: peripheral blood, obtained on day 0 of AZD1222 vaccination. This TCR was recovered from an adult in good health. CDR3 protein: CASSESLGTGLYEQYF. CDR3 nucleotide sequence: TGCGCCAGCAGTGAGTCGCTCGGGACAGGGCTCTACGAGCAGTACTTC.